This passage covers 16 T cell receptor beta chains from one sample sequenced in a study of monozygotic twins with inflammatory bowel disease. TCRdb reprocessed the 5' RACE reads, with one entry per CDR3 protein and no DNA. This table lists roughly 300,000 distinct CDR3 sequences. Sequencing input: blood. Source of these receptors: a human donor with ulcerative colitis or Crohn's disease, or a healthy co-twin of an affected twin (not recorded which).

The chain uses TRBV18 and TRBJ2-1; TCRdb outputs TRBD2, but without DNA this stays unchecked. The CDR3 has 15 residues. CDR1 KGHSH and CDR2 LQKENI come from the germline V gene. CDR3: CASSPSGLSYNEQFF. Full variable domain (outside the CDR3, taken from reference TRBV18 and TRBJ2-1): NAGVMQNPRHLVRRRGQEARLRCSPMKGHSHVYWYRQLPEEGLKFMVYLQKENIIDESGMPKERFSAEFPKEGPSILRIQQVVRGDSAAYFCASSPSGLSYNEQFFGPGTRLTVL.

The chain uses TRBV4-2 and TRBJ2-5; there is no DNA to check the TCRdb D call of TRBD1. Germline values: CDR1 LGHNA, CDR2 YNFKEQ. There are 16 residues in the CDR3. The CDR3: CASSPQTGQGQETQYF.

The chain uses TRBV19 and TRBJ2-7; TCRdb lists TRBD1, though no DNA is available to test this call. This CDR3 is built from 13 residues. Per germline, CDR1 LNHDA and CDR2 SQIVND (reference sequence). The CDR3 here is CASRGGKTYEQYF.

V gene TRBV28 combines with J gene TRBJ2-2; TCRdb returns TRBD1, unconfirmable since there is no DNA. CDR1 is MDHEN, CDR2 SYDVKM, per germline. This CDR3 is built from 17 residues. The CDR3 here is CASSSLPGQGSSGELFF.

V usage is TRBV5-1 and J usage is TRBJ2-2; the D gene TCRdb calls, TRBD1, cannot be checked with no DNA. The CDR3 runs 15 residues. Germline V gene data show CDR1 as SGHRS and CDR2 as YFSETQ. CDR3 in amino acids: CASSLAGQGVGELFF.

The chain joins TRBV10-3 to TRBJ1-5; TCRdb calls TRBD1, which cannot be checked without DNA. This CDR3 spans 17 amino acids. The germline V gene encodes CDR1 ENHRY and CDR2 SYGVKD. This CDR3 reads CAISERVGGGSNQPQHF.

This chain connects TRBV2 to TRBJ1-5. The CDR3 contains 14 residues. The V gene's germline CDR1 is SNHLY and CDR2 FYNNEI. CDR3 sequence: CASSERAEYQPQHF. Looking up the rest from reference TRBV2 and TRBJ1-5 gives the full variable domain: EPEVTQTPSHQVTQMGQEVILRCVPISNHLYFYWYRQILGQKVEFLVSFYNNEISEKSEIFDDQFSVERPDGSNFTLKIRSTKLEDSAMYFCASSERAEYQPQHFGDGTRLSIL.

This chain joins TRBV6-2 or TRBV6-3 and TRBJ2-1; TCRdb gives TRBD1 as the D gene, but with no DNA this cannot be confirmed. The V gene's germline CDR1 is MNHEY and CDR2 SVGEGT. The CDR3 spans 15 residues. CDR3 in amino acids: CASSYPGTGYNEQFF.

This rearrangement joins TRBV7-2 to TRBJ1-5. The germline V gene has CDR1 SGHTA and CDR2 FQGNSA. This CDR3 is 16 amino acids long. CDR3 in amino acids: CASSLGDRDYNQPQHF. Variable domain in full (rest from reference TRBV7-2 and TRBJ1-5): GAGVSQSPSNKVTEKGKDVELRCDPISGHTALYWYRQSLGQGLEFLIYFQGNSAPDKSGLPSDRFSAERTGGSVSTLTIQRTQQEDSAVYLCASSLGDRDYNQPQHFGDGTRLSIL.

This sequence joins TRBV5-1 and TRBJ2-1; TCRdb selects TRBD2, and the lack of DNA leaves this call unchecked. The CDR3 sequence is 13 residues long. Germline CDR1 is SGHRS and CDR2 is YFSETQ. The chain's CDR3 is CASSRGTRNEQFF.

The chain joins TRBV6-2 or TRBV6-3 to TRBJ2-1; the TCRdb call, TRBD2, lacks DNA for checking. Germline CDR1 and CDR2: MNHEY and SVGEGT. CDR3 length equals 15 residues. The CDR3 reads CASSPSTSGRNEQFF.

V and J are TRBV12-3 or TRBV12-4 and TRBJ1-6; TCRdb's D call, TRBD1, is unchecked because there is no DNA. This CDR3 is built from 18 residues. The CDR3 sequence: CASSPLGTGGSVRSPLHF.

The gene calls are TRBV7-2 and TRBJ2-1; as DNA is missing, the TRBD1 call by TCRdb cannot be tested. This CDR3 comprises 14 residues. Germline CDR1 is SGHTA and CDR2 is FQGNSA. The CDR3 is CASSFDRGSNEQFF. Based on the CDR3 plus reference TRBV7-2 and TRBJ2-1, the full variable domain is GAGVSQSPSNKVTEKGKDVELRCDPISGHTALYWYRQSLGQGLEFLIYFQGNSAPDKSGLPSDRFSAERTGGSVSTLTIQRTQQEDSAVYLCASSFDRGSNEQFFGPGTRLTVL.

The chain uses TRBV30 and TRBJ1-1; TCRdb gives TRBD1 as the D gene, but with no DNA this cannot be confirmed. The CDR3 has 15 residues. In germline, CDR1 is GTSNPN, CDR2 SVGIG (reference sequence). CDR3 amino acids: CAWSAQTGWDTEAFF.

The chain's CDR3 is CATQVAGSTDTQYF. V usage is TRBV7-2 and J usage is TRBJ2-3; without DNA, the TCRdb call of TRBD1 cannot be checked. CDR1 SGHTA and CDR2 FQGNSA come from the germline V gene. This CDR3 is built from 14 residues.

The chain joins TRBV6-4 to TRBJ2-5; checking the TCRdb D call of TRBD1 is not possible without DNA. This CDR3 is built from 15 residues. Germline V gene data show CDR1 as MRHNA and CDR2 as SNTAGT. The CDR3 spells CASSARGPYQETQYF.